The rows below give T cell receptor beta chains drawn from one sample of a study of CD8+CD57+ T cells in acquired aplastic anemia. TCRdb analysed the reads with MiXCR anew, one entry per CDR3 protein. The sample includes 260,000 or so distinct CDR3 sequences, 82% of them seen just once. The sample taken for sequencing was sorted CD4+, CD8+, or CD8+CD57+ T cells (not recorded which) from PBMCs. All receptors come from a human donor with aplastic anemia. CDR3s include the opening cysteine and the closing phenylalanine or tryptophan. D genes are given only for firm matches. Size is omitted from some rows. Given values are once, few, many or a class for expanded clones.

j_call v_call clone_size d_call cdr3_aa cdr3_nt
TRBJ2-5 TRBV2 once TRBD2 CASRRLAGQEETQYF TGTGCCAGCAGGCGACTAGCGGGTCAGGAAGAGACCCAGTACTTC
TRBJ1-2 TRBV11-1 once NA CSSSLAGNYGYTF TGCAGCAGCAGCTTAGCTGGGAACTATGGCTACACCTTC
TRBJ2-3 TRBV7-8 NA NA CASSFARDGTTLSF TGTGCCAGCAGCTTTGCTCGAGACGGGACAACCCTTTCCTTT
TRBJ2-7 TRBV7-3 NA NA CASSLTGCPYEQYF TGTGCCAGCAGCTTAACAGGATGTCCCTACGAGCAGTACTTC
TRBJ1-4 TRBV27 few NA CASSFSGGRSTNEKLFF TGTGCCAGCAGTTTTTCAGGCGGGAGATCAACTAATGAAAAACTGTTTTTT
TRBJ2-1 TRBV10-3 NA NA CAISESLEGNGQFF TGTGCCATCAGTGAGTCGCTAGAAGGCAATGGGCAGTTCTTC
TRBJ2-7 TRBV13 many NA CASSFEGWGTGVTKQYF TGTGCCAGCAGCTTTGAGGGATGGGGGACTGGGGTCACCAAGCAGTACTTC
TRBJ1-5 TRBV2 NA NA CASSEWYSDTQQHF TGTGCCAGCAGTGAGTGGTATAGCGATACGCAGCAGCATTTT
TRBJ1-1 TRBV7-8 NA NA CASSLAGTANTEDFF TGTGCCAGCAGCTTAGCGGGAACTGCCAATACTGAGGATTTCTTT
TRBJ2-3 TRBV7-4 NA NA CASSVGRGQTNTKYF TGTGCCAGCAGCGTAGGGCGAGGACAGACAAATACAAAGTATTTT
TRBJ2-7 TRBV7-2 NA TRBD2 CASSLAGGHDTRYEQYF TGCGCCAGCAGCTTAGCGGGAGGGCACGATACGCGGTACGAGCAGTACTTC
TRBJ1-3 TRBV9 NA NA CASSGQVPPGHTTYF TGTGCCAGCAGCGGACAGGTGCCCCCCGGACACACCACATACTTT
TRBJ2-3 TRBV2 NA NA CASRDGRTDTQSF TGTGCCAGCAGGGACGGCAGAACAGATACGCAGTCTTTC
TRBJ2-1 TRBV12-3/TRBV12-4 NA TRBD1 CASINLGQAYNEQFF TGTGCCAGCATCAACTTGGGACAGGCCTACAATGAGCAGTTCTTC
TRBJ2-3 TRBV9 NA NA CASSVVQGPSEPHF TGTGCCAGCAGCGTAGTCCAGGGTCCCAGTGAACCTCATTTT
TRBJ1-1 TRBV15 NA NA CATSLLAGPYTVSRTEAFF TGTGCCACCAGCCTCTTAGCGGGGCCATACACAGTTTCGAGGACTGAAGCTTTCTTT
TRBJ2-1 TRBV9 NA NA CASSIGGGSYNTQFF TGTGCCAGTAGTATAGGGGGGGGGAGCTACAATACGCAGTTCTTC
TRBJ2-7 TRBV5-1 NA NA CASSPLAGLHEQYF TGCGCCAGCAGCCCACTAGCAGGGTTGCACGAGCAGTACTTC
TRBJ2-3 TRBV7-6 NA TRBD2 CASSLAAGGPHTQYF TGTGCCAGCAGCTTAGCAGCGGGAGGGCCTCATACGCAGTATTTT
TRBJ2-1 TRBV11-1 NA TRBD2 CASSLHMSGGSDEQFF TGTGCCAGCAGCTTACATATGAGCGGGGGGAGCGATGAGCAGTTCTTC
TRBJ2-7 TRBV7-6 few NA CASSLAGRGYEQYF TGTGCCAGCAGCTTAGCGGGGAGAGGTTACGAGCAGTACTTC
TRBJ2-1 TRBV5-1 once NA CASSLGPGGEFF TGTGCCAGCAGCTTGGGACCCGGAGGGGAGTTCTTC
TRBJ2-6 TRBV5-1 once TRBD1 CASSKQGAGEANVLTF TGCGCCAGCAGCAAACAGGGGGCCGGAGAGGCCAACGTCCTGACTTTC
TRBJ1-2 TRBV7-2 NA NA CASSLKGGAVDGGNTF TGTGCCAGCAGCTTGAAGGGGGGCGCCGTCGATGGCGGCAACACCTTC
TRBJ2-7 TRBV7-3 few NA CASSGRGLAYEQYF TGTGCCTCCAGCGGCCGTGGCCTGGCCTACGAGCAGTACTTC
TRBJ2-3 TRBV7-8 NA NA CASSFPPDATTLYF TGTGCCAGCAGCTTTCCTCCAGACGCCACAACCCTGTATTTT
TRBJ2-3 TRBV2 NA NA CDSWEGGTDTQYF TGCGACAGTTGGGAGGGGGGCACAGATACGCAGTATTTT
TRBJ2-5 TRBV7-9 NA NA CATSLGRDPEGPYF TGTGCCACCAGCCTAGGCAGGGACCCCGAGGGGCCGTACTTC
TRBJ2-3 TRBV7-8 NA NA CASSLSPGGTALSF TGTGCCAGCAGCTTAAGTCCAGGCGGGACAGCCCTTTCCTTT
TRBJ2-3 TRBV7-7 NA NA CASSLRYGRDEEHF TGTGCTAGCAGCTTAAGGTATGGCAGGGATGAGGAGCATTTT
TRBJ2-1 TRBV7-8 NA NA CASSLAGGRDNEHFF TGTGCCAGCAGCTTAGCGGGAGGTCGCGATAATGAGCATTTCTTC
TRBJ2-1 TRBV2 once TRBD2 CASSGGLAGGVEQFF TGTGCCAGCAGTGGGGGACTAGCGGGAGGAGTTGAGCAGTTCTTC
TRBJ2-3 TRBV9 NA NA CASGVGVSDTQYF TGTGCCAGCGGCGTCGGGGTCTCAGATACGCAGTATTTT
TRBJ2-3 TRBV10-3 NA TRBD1 CAISERTGLTTDTKYF TGTGCCATCAGTGAGCGGACAGGGTTGACCACTGATACGAAGTATTTT
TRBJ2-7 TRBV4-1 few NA CASSSPSKGAHEQYF TGCGCCAGCAGCAGTCCCTCTAAGGGCGCGCACGAGCAGTACTTC
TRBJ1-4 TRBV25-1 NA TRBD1 CASTGTVRDEKLFF TGTGCCAGCACCGGGACAGTACGGGATGAAAAACTGTTTTTT
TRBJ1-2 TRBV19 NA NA CASSIRTGPEHGYTF TGTGCCAGTAGTATCCGAACAGGCCCGGAACATGGCTACACCTTC
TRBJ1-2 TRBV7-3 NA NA CASSSSGTWGGTHF TGTGCCAGCAGTTCTAGCGGGACTTGGGGAGGCACCCACTTC
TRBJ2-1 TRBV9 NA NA CASSVVGRGEQFF TGTGCCAGCAGCGTAGTAGGTAGGGGTGAGCAGTTCTTC
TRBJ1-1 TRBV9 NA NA CASRYGRTDTQYFCF TGTGCCAGCAGGTACGGGCGCACAGATACGCAGTATTTTTGCTTT
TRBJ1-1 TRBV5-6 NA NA CASSFFRGITEAFF TGTGCCAGCAGCTTCTTCAGGGGAATCACTGAAGCTTTCTTT